This is a list of T cell receptor beta chains from one sample in a study of blood T cell repertoires in COVID-19. Data came from immunoSEQ multiplex PCR; TCRdb stores just in-frame clones and leaves some out. The table records hundreds of thousands of clones, 85% to 90% of them present only once. Sequenced input: PBMCs or T cells enriched from blood (not recorded which). These TCRs come from a woman between 50 and 59 years old who had recovered from COVID-19. Each CDR3 is given with its conserved first and last residue. The D gene is left open where the match is weak. A row's size may be missing; if present it is once, few, many or a size class.

CDR3nt | CDR3aa | j_gene | v_gene | d_gene | abundance
TGCGCCAGCAGCCATAAGACTGTGACAGTTGACAATGAGCAGTTCTTC | CASSHKTVTVDNEQFF | TRBJ2-1 | TRBV4-1 | . | .
TGTGCCTGGACGGACAGGGCGGGCTATGGCTACACCTTC | CAWTDRAGYGYTF | TRBJ1-2 | TRBV30 | TRBD1 | .
TGTGCCAGCAGCCAAACCCCCGGACAGATAAACACCGGGGAGCTGTTTTTT | CASSQTPGQINTGELFF | TRBJ2-2 | TRBV7-6 | . | .
TGTGCCAGCAGCGTCGACAGGGGGTTCGCGGGAGCCGGGGAGCTGTTTTTT | CASSVDRGFAGAGELFF | TRBJ2-2 | TRBV9 | TRBD1 | .
TGTGCCAGCAGCTTATTTGAGGTCGCTGAAGCTTTCTTT | CASSLFEVAEAFF | TRBJ1-1 | TRBV7-2 | . | .
TGTGCCAGCAGTCACACGACTAGCGGAGACAATGAGCAGTTCTTC | CASSHTTSGDNEQFF | TRBJ2-1 | TRBV7-9 | TRBD2 | .
TGTGCCAGCAGTCCCGAGAGGGTTTCCCATCAGGATACGCAGTATTTT | CASSPERVSHQDTQYF | TRBJ2-3 | TRBV28 | . | .
TGCAGCGTTCCTGGACAGACAACTAACTATGGCTACACCTTC | CSVPGQTTNYGYTF | TRBJ1-2 | TRBV29-1 | . | .
TGTGCCAGCAGCGTTTGGACTAGCGGGGCCCAAGAGACCCAGTACTTC | CASSVWTSGAQETQYF | TRBJ2-5 | TRBV7-9 | TRBD2 | .
TGTGCCAGCTCCGTTAAGCGGGGGACAGGGACAGATACGCAGTATTTT | CASSVKRGTGTDTQYF | TRBJ2-3 | TRBV18 | . | .
TGTGCCTGGCATCCCCCGGGACAGCGAAATGAAAAACTGTTTTTT | CAWHPPGQRNEKLFF | TRBJ1-4 | TRBV30 | TRBD1 | .
TGTGCCAGCAGCCTAGGACAGGGCCGCGAGCAGTACTTC | CASSLGQGREQYF | TRBJ2-7 | TRBV7-2 | TRBD1 | .
TGCAGCGCCGCGGGAAGCACAGATACGCAGTATTTT | CSAAGSTDTQYF | TRBJ2-3 | TRBV29-1 | . | .
TGTGCCAGCAGCCCAGACCCAGGACTAGCGGTCTACAATGAGCAGTTCTTC | CASSPDPGLAVYNEQFF | TRBJ2-1 | TRBV14 | TRBD2 | .
TGTGCCAGCAGCCCGCAGGGGAGTTCCTACGAGCAGTACTTC | CASSPQGSSYEQYF | TRBJ2-7 | TRBV11-1 | . | .
TGTGCCAGCAGTTCTAGGACTAGCCCACCCGAGGGGGCCGCTTACGAGCAGTACTTC | CASSSRTSPPEGAAYEQYF | TRBJ2-7 | TRBV7-3 | . | once
TGTGCCAGCAGCCTACTCGAGACAGATACGCAGTATTTT | CASSLLETDTQYF | TRBJ2-3 | TRBV6-5 | . | few
TGTGCCAGCAGTTACCGGGGCTACGAGCAGTACTTC | CASSYRGYEQYF | TRBJ2-7 | TRBV6-2/TRBV6-3 | . | .
TGTGCCAGCAGTTTAGGGGTCCAGGGCACTGAAGCTTTCTTT | CASSLGVQGTEAFF | TRBJ1-1 | TRBV28 | . | .
TGCGCCAGCAGCAGCTCTGGGCAGGGGGCGCTTGGCTACACCTTC | CASSSSGQGALGYTF | TRBJ1-2 | TRBV5-1 | TRBD1 | .
TGTGCCAGCAGCTTAGCCACGACAGGGGGCGCCTCAGATACGCAGTATTTT | CASSLATTGGASDTQYF | TRBJ2-3 | TRBV7-9 | TRBD1 | .
TGTGCCAGTAGTTTTTCGCCGCCGGGCACAGATACGCAGTATTTT | CASSFSPPGTDTQYF | TRBJ2-3 | TRBV19 | . | .
TGCAGCGTTGAACCATCGGACAGGGTCTCGGCTTACACCTTC | CSVEPSDRVSAYTF | TRBJ1-2 | TRBV29-1 | TRBD1 | .
TGCGCCAGCAGCCAAGGACAGGAAAGCGAAAAACTGTTTTTT | CASSQGQESEKLFF | TRBJ1-4 | TRBV4-3 | . | .
TGTGCCACCGGACAGAACATGAACACTGAAGCTTTCTTT | CATGQNMNTEAFF | TRBJ1-1 | TRBV10-3 | . | .
TGCGCCAGCAGCCAAGGCGCGACAGGGGCCAGGCAGACCCAGTACTTC | CASSQGATGARQTQYF | TRBJ2-5 | TRBV4-3 | TRBD1 | .
TGTGCCGGGACAGTTCTCTCTGGAAACACCATATATTTT | CAGTVLSGNTIYF | TRBJ1-3 | TRBV30 | TRBD1 | .
TGCGCCAGCAGTTGGCAGGGCAACACTGAAGCTTTCTTT | CASSWQGNTEAFF | TRBJ1-1 | TRBV5-1 | . | .
TGTGCCAGCTCACCCTATTCCGGGACTAGCGGGTTTGAGGTTGGGCAGTTCTTC | CASSPYSGTSGFEVGQFF | TRBJ2-1 | TRBV18 | TRBD2 | .
TGTGCCAGCAGCTTCACGTGGCGGGAGGGGAGAGATACGCAGTATTTT | CASSFTWREGRDTQYF | TRBJ2-3 | TRBV7-2 | TRBD2 | .
TGTGCCAGCAGTCCGGGACAGGGGACAGGATCTAATGAAAAACTGTTTTTT | CASSPGQGTGSNEKLFF | TRBJ1-4 | TRBV6-6 | TRBD1 | .
TGTGCCAGCAGCTTTTCAGGGCTCACTGAAGCTTTCTTT | CASSFSGLTEAFF | TRBJ1-1 | TRBV7-2 | . | .
TGTGCCAGCAGTTTGACAGCCGATTCACCCCTCCACTTT | CASSLTADSPLHF | TRBJ1-6 | TRBV12-3/TRBV12-4 | . | .
TGTGCCAGCAGTGGTCGACAGACCAATATTCCTAACTATGGCTACACCTTC | CASSGRQTNIPNYGYTF | TRBJ1-2 | TRBV2 | . | once
TGTGCCAGCAGCGTAGGGACAGCCACAGAGACCCAGTACTTC | CASSVGTATETQYF | TRBJ2-5 | TRBV9 | . | .
TGTGCCAGCAGGGGGGGGCAGAGCAATCAGCCCCAGCATTTT | CASRGGQSNQPQHF | TRBJ1-5 | TRBV27 | . | .
TGTGCCAGTAGTGTCGGGGGCTCCTACAATGAGCAGTTCTTC | CASSVGGSYNEQFF | TRBJ2-1 | TRBV19 | . | .
TGTGCCAGCAGTCCTCTTCGGACAGGCGGCACTGAAGCTTTCTTT | CASSPLRTGGTEAFF | TRBJ1-1 | TRBV27 | TRBD1 | .
TGTGCCAGCAGCTTAATCGGAGGGACCGATACGCAGTATTTT | CASSLIGGTDTQYF | TRBJ2-3 | TRBV5-4 | . | .
TGTGCCAGCAGCTTGCGACAGGGAAGGGACGAGCAGTACTTC | CASSLRQGRDEQYF | TRBJ2-7 | TRBV5-6 | TRBD1 | .
TGTGCCACCAGTGATGGGGCGTCCGGGTTCTACGAGCAGTACTTC | CATSDGASGFYEQYF | TRBJ2-7 | TRBV24-1 | . | .
TGTGCCAGCAGCCACCGGGACAGTTGGAACAATGAGCAGTTCTTC | CASSHRDSWNNEQFF | TRBJ2-1 | TRBV5-4 | TRBD1 | .
TGTGCCAGCAGCTTGGGGGTGACAGGGAATTTTTTACTCACAGATACGCAGTATTTT | CASSLGVTGNFLLTDTQYF | TRBJ2-3 | TRBV5-6 | TRBD1 | .
TGTGCCAGCAGCGCCTCGGGACTAGCGGGAGCCTACGAGCAGTACTTC | CASSASGLAGAYEQYF | TRBJ2-7 | TRBV9 | TRBD2 | .
TGTGCCAGCAGCACAAGGGGAGGAGGGACTAGCCGTCTCAACAATGAGCAGTTCTTC | CASSTRGGGTSRLNNEQFF | TRBJ2-1 | TRBV7-6 | TRBD2 | .
TGTGCCAGCAGCTTAGGAGCGACCCAGGGGTGGGCTGAAGCTTTCTTT | CASSLGATQGWAEAFF | TRBJ1-1 | TRBV7-9 | . | .
TGTGCCAGCAGTTCCACAGGGGCCTACTATGGCTACACCTTC | CASSSTGAYYGYTF | TRBJ1-2 | TRBV28 | TRBD1 | .
TGTGCCAGCAGCCAGGTACCGGGGGGGATCTACGAGCAGTACTTC | CASSQVPGGIYEQYF | TRBJ2-7 | TRBV3-1/TRBV3-2 | TRBD2 | .
TGCGCCAGCAGCCAAGATCGTAGGCAGGGGAACACTGAAGCTTTCTTT | CASSQDRRQGNTEAFF | TRBJ1-1 | TRBV4-1 | . | .